This T cell receptor (beta chain) appears in the sequencing data of a study of cytomegalovirus exposure and HLA in healthy donors. Primers included in the PCR were 60 Vbeta and 13 Jbeta primers. Measured with immunoSEQ multiplex PCR; TCRdb has only the in-frame clones, and not every one. The table shows under 150,000 clones, with roughly 80% occurring only once. Germline CDR1 reads MGHDK; CDR2 reads SYGVNS. The CDR3 totals 16 residues. The sequence was obtained from a woman in her thirties or forties in good health and CMV-seropositive. The chain has TRBV25-1 and TRBJ2-5; 10 bases match TRBD1. The J call may be mistaken, given a closer DNA end match to TRBJ2-7. Material for sequencing was PBMCs. In nucleotides, the CDR3 is TGTGCCAGCAGTGGGACCCCGGGACAGGGGCATTACGAGCAGTACTTC. This translates into CASSGTPGQGHYEQYF.